The clone carrying this TCR beta chain was observed many times. This beta chain is off target for a library built for alpha chains, so its abundance means little. TCRdb ran MiXCR on the 5' RACE reads and lists one entry per CDR3 protein. The table lists 13,000 or so distinct CDR3 sequences, under 5% of them singletons, with more than 40% in the top ten. This sample stems from a study of spatial heterogeneity in lung cancer. Time point here: sample taken at primary tumor resection. Whole RNA came from tumor, nontumor lung or frozen PBMC and was sequenced without being sorted. Samples came from roughly 72 TRACERx patients with untreated early-stage lung cancer. The CDR3 is 16 residues long. Germline V CDR1 and CDR2: MDHEN, SYDVKM. V was clipped by 2 bases and J by 7 bases; unmatched bases: 9.

Sample: PBMCs, taken at surgery. The chain couples TRBV28 to TRBJ2-1; 9 bases match TRBD2. This sequence originates from a male donor with early-stage non-small cell lung cancer. In DNA, the CDR3 is TGTGCCAGCAGTTTAGCCCCGGGACTAGCAGATAATGAGCAGTTCTTC. Its protein is CASSLAPGLADNEQFF. The whole variable domain, filled in from reference TRBV28 and TRBJ2-1, reads DVKVTQSSRYLVKRTGEKVFLECVQDMDHENMFWYRQDPGLGLRLIYFSYDVKMKEKGDIPEGYSVSREKKERFSLILESASTNQTSMYLCASSLAPGLADNEQFFGPGTRLTVL.